The T cell receptor beta chain described here comes from a study of identifying expanded T cells in peripheral blood. A remark on this clone: Antigen specificity is unknown.

During the collection period, no donor immune events like infections were recorded. Produced via immunoSEQ multiplex PCR; TCRdb's table is partial and in-frame only. The data contain approximately 94,000 clones, 75% to 90% of them singletons. From germline, CDR1 is MNHEY and CDR2 SVGAGI. The CDR3 is 15 residues long. The V gene end was trimmed by 0 bases and the J gene end by 8 bases; junction bases not matched to a gene: 5. Notes on the study in general: Technical replicates showed roughly 1.2 changed clones; approximately 2 weeks roughly 16; four weeks 19. Clone count variance between approximately 2-week samples rose with total template count.

The V call is TRBV6-5, the J call TRBJ1-4; 8 bases fit TRBD1. The receptor's source is a person between 18 and 75 years old in good health. The sequenced sample consisted of blood. For the CDR3, the DNA is TGTGCCAGCAGTTACTCGGCAGGGGGCGCGGAAAAACTGTTTTTT. Residues: CASSYSAGGAEKLFF.